These 19 T cell receptor beta chains share one sample of origin, sequenced in a study of T cell responses to AZD1222 COVID-19 vaccine. Using immunoSEQ multiplex PCR, the repertoire was profiled, and TCRdb retains in-frame clones only, with some absent. The data contain some 100,000 clones, 87% of them singletons. The material sequenced was peripheral blood, taken on day 0 of AZD1222 vaccination. Receptor source: an adult in good health.

This clone has ten or more counts. The genes are TRBV19 and TRBJ1-3, with D uncertain. Trimming removed 5 bases at V and 1 base at J, with 15 bases between. This CDR3 contains 16 residues. Germline CDR1 is LNHDA and CDR2 is SQIVND (reference sequence). CDR3 DNA: TGTGCCAGTAGTTCTACGGACTCTTATTCTGGAAACACCATATATTTT. Translated: CASSSTDSYSGNTIYF. The entire variable domain, with the rest obtained from reference TRBV19 and TRBJ1-3, is as follows: DGGITQSPKYLFRKEGQNVTLSCEQNLNHDAMYWYRQDPGQGLRLIYYSQIVNDFQKGDIAEGYSVSREKKESFPLTVTSAQKNPTAFYLCASSSTDSYSGNTIYFGEGSWLTVV.

V is TRBV28 and J is TRBJ1-2, with D uncertain. The CDR3 covers 13 residues. CDR1 and CDR2 from the germline V gene are MDHEN and SYDVKM. Trimming took 7 bases from V and 3 from J, leaving 12 bases between them. The CDR3 spells CASTLEVDYGYTF. DNA for the CDR3: TGTGCCAGCACACTGGAGGTGGACTATGGCTACACCTTC.

Here the CDR3 DNA reads TGTGCCTGGGGACGGACACTTGAAGCTTTCTTT. Translating gives CAWGRTLEAFF. The rearrangement links TRBV30 to TRBJ1-1, with D tentatively TRBD1 (5 bases). This CDR3 has 11 amino acids. Per the germline V gene, CDR1 is GTSNPN and CDR2 is SVGIG (reference sequence). V dropped 5 bases and J dropped 7 bases, with 11 bases sitting between them.

The chain combines TRBV29-1 with TRBJ1-5; 8 bases map to TRBD1. Per the germline V gene, CDR1 is SQVTM and CDR2 is ANQGSEA. The CDR3 has 13 residues. Losses at the gene ends were 6 bases for V and 6 bases for J; bases not matched to a gene: 7. CDR3 sequence: CSVALDRGQPQHF. Here the CDR3 DNA reads TGCAGCGTCGCCCTCGACAGGGGTCAGCCCCAGCATTTT.

The V and J genes are TRBV18 and TRBJ1-2, with a tentative D call TRBD1 (6 bases). Trimming shortened V by 0 bases and J by 3 bases, and 14 bases separated the two germline ends. The CDR3 extends over 16 amino acids. Per germline, CDR1 KGHSH and CDR2 LQKENI. The CDR3 DNA is TGTGCCAGCTCACCACCGAGTGTTAAGGGGGACTATGGCTACACCTTC. Its protein is CASSPPSVKGDYGYTF.

The table lists this clone with a few counts. The V gene is TRBV3-1 (or the pseudogene TRBV3-2), the J gene TRBJ1-2; D unresolved. This CDR3 has 15 residues. Germline assignment: CDR1 LGHDT and CDR2 YNNKEL (reference sequence). Trimming pared 3 bases from V and 1 base from J, leaving 12 bases between. The CDR3 protein is CASSQRYGNNYGYTF. The CDR3 nucleotides read TGTGCCAGCAGCCAGCGGTACGGGAATAACTATGGCTACACCTTC.

V is TRBV18 and J is TRBJ2-7; 7 nucleotides match TRBD2. V shed 3 bases, J shed 7 bases, and the junction held 12 bases outside the gene matches. The CDR3 totals 15 residues. Per the germline V gene, CDR1 is KGHSH and CDR2 is LQKENI. CDR3 loop: CASSPAAGDMGEQYF. The CDR3 DNA is TGTGCCAGCTCACCCGCCGCGGGAGACATGGGAGAGCAGTACTTC.

This chain connects TRBV6-5 to TRBJ2-1, with D perhaps matching TRBD1 (5 bases). Between the trimmed V and J ends, which lost 6 bases and 3 bases, there was a span of 15 bases. CDR1 is MNHEY, CDR2 SVGAGI, per germline. The CDR3 length is 15 residues. This CDR3 reads CASRPAGSGYNEQFF. The CDR3 DNA follows: TGTGCCAGCAGGCCCGCAGGGTCGGGCTACAATGAGCAGTTCTTC.

This chain uses TRBV29-1 with TRBJ2-6; D tentatively reads TRBD1 or TRBD2 (5 bases each). Germline assignment: CDR1 SQVTM and CDR2 ANQGSEA. This CDR3 comprises 16 residues. CDR3 in amino acids: CRRSRDVYSGANVLTF. The CDR3, as DNA: TGCAGAAGGAGCCGGGACGTATACTCTGGGGCCAACGTCCTGACTTTC.

V usage is TRBV11-2 and J usage is TRBJ2-7; D gene unclear. Per the germline V gene, CDR1 is SGHAT and CDR2 is FQNNGV. The CDR3 is 16 amino acids. V lost 3 bases and J 0 bases, leaving 15 bases between the germline ends. The CDR3 bases are TGTGCCAGCAGCTTTATCGGGCAGAGGAGCTCCTACGAGCAGTACTTC. This sequence encodes CASSFIGQRSSYEQYF.

V gene TRBV15 combines with J gene TRBJ2-1; tentatively, D is TRBD1 (5 bases). Germline V gene lookup returns CDR1 LNHNV and CDR2 YYDKDF (reference sequence). CDR3 length equals 12 residues. V lost 3 bases to trimming and J lost 6 bases, with 6 bases between them. The CDR3 here is CATSSQGNEQFF. For the CDR3, the DNA is TGTGCCACCAGCAGCCAGGGCAATGAGCAGTTCTTC.

The chain employs TRBV10-3 and TRBJ2-6; D not resolved. V shed 6 bases and J shed 2 bases, with 5 bases lying between them. CDR1 is ENHRY and CDR2 is SYGVKD in the germline V gene. There are 13 residues in the CDR3. The CDR3 nucleotides are TGTGCCATCAGCGATCCTGGGGCCAACGTCCTGACTTTC. Residues: CAISDPGANVLTF.

The chain carries TRBV28 and TRBJ1-2; TRBD1 is a possible D gene (5 bases). The CDR3 sequence is 15 residues long. The V gene's germline CDR1 is MDHEN and CDR2 SYDVKM. Deletions cut 3 bases from V and 7 bases from J, with 18 bases between. The CDR3 spells CASSFGDAKISGYTF. The CDR3 nucleotides are TGTGCCAGCAGTTTTGGGGACGCAAAAATTTCTGGCTACACCTTC.

The chain carries TRBV5-4 and TRBJ2-5; D might be TRBD1 or TRBD2, each matching 5 bases. V was cut by 1 base and J by 5 bases, with 12 bases left in between. Looked up from germline, CDR1 is SGHNT and CDR2 is YYREEE (reference sequence). CDR3 length equals 14 residues. CDR3 DNA: TGTGCCAGCAGCTTGTATGGGGGTGGGGAGACCCAGTACTTC. Its translation is CASSLYGGGETQYF.

The chain couples TRBV10-3 to TRBJ1-1; D might be TRBD1 (5 bases). Per germline, CDR1 ENHRY and CDR2 SYGVKD. V was shortened by 11 bases and J by 0 bases, with 16 bases between the two germline ends. This CDR3 spans 14 amino acids. The CDR3 region has the DNA TGTGCCGCAACTCCGGGACCGGTGAACACTGAAGCTTTCTTT. Its translation: CAATPGPVNTEAFF.

The chain uses TRBV6-6 and TRBJ2-7; 9 nucleotides match TRBD2. The CDR3 consists of 16 residues. V was clipped by 4 bases and J by 9 bases; unmatched bases: 16. CDR1 MNHNY and CDR2 SVGAGI come from the germline V gene (reference sequence). The CDR3: CASSSYDEREAPGQYF. CDR3 nucleotide sequence: TGTGCCAGCAGTTCCTATGACGAGCGGGAGGCCCCTGGGCAGTACTTC.

J is TRBJ2-6 and V is TRBV10-1; D might be TRBD2 (5 bases). Trimming cost V 6 bases and J 0 bases, with 21 bases left between them. The CDR3 loop spans 19 amino acids. CDR1 and CDR2 from the germline V gene are WNHNN and SYGVQD (reference sequence). In DNA form, the CDR3 reads TGCGCCAGCAGATTGGTGGGAGAGAAGATAAACTCTGGGGCCAACGTCCTGACTTTC. It codes for CASRLVGEKINSGANVLTF.

The CDR3 protein is CASSLGGRMGYGYTF. As DNA, the CDR3 is TGCGCCAGCAGCTTGGGGGGAAGAATGGGGTATGGCTACACCTTC. This chain links TRBV5-1 with TRBJ1-2; D remains unclear. CDR3 size: 15 residues. Germline V gives CDR1 SGHRS, CDR2 YFSETQ. V was clipped by 0 bases and J by 5 bases, with 14 bases between them.

The chain links TRBV6-5 to TRBJ1-3, with TRBD1 matching over 8 bases. Germline CDR1 is MNHEY and CDR2 is SVGAGI. The CDR3 covers 16 residues. The V and J ends lost 2 bases and 4 bases, in that order; junction bases with no gene match: 7. This chain's CDR3 is CASSYAVTGVGNTIYF. CDR3 in DNA: TGTGCCAGCAGTTACGCTGTGACAGGGGTGGGAAACACCATATATTTT.